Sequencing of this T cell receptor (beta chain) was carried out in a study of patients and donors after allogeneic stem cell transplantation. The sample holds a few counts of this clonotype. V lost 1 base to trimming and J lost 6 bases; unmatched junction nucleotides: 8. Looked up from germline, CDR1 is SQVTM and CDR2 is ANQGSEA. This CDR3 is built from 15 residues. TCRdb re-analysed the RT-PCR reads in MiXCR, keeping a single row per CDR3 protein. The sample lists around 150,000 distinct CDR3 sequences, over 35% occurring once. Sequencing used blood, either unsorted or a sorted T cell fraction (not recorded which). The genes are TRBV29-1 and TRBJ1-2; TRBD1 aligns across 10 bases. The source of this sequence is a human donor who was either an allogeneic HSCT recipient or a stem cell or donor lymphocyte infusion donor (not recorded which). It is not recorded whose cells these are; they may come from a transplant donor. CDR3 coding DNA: TGCAGCGTTGAAGTCGTCGGACAGGGGGAAGATGGCTACACCTTC. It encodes CSVEVVGQGEDGYTF.